The clone carrying this TCR beta chain was observed many times. The library targeted TCRbeta and was prepared with unique molecular identifiers. TCRdb reanalysed the PCR reads using MiXCR and keeps one entry per CDR3 protein. Here the sample spans roughly 100,000 distinct CDR3 sequences, 7.5% to 9.5% being singletons. The length of the CDR3 is 14 residues. V lost 6 bases, J lost 7 bases, and 9 bases stayed unmatched. CDR1 is DFQATT, CDR2 SNEGSKA, per germline (reference sequence). The data are from a study of T-cell reconstitution after alpha-beta-depleted transplantation in children. The chain links TRBV20-1 to TRBJ2-1, with 10 bases lining up with TRBD2. The sequenced sample was PBMCs from the stem cell graft donor, obtained from the stem cell graft. The sequence was obtained from a human donor who donated a stem cell graft to a child with congenital amegakaryocytic thrombocytopenia. The CDR3 is CSASRLAGVNEQFF. CDR3 nucleotide sequence: TGCAGTGCCTCCCGGCTAGCGGGGGTAAATGAGCAGTTCTTC.